A single sample gave rise to the 24 T cell receptor beta chains below, sequenced in a study of metastatic and nonmetastatic thyroid tumors. Through MiXCR, TCRdb re-clonotyped the PCR reads. The table includes 3,000 to 5,000 clones, about 34% detected once. The entire patient cohort was treatment-naive prior to thyroid surgery. Sequenced: adjacent normal tissue. These receptors were taken from a female donor with papillary thyroid cancer or a benign thyroid nodule (not recorded which). Some clones in this sample may be carry-over from other donors' samples.

This rearrangement joins TRBV7-2 to TRBJ2-7, with 10 bases fitting TRBD1. The germline V gene has CDR1 SGHTA and CDR2 FQGNSA. The ends lost 1 base at V and 6 bases at J; junction bases unmatched: 3. The CDR3 spans 14 residues. CDR3 in DNA: TGTGCCAGCAGCTTAGGGGACAGGGGCTTCGAGCAGTACTTC. As protein: CASSLGDRGFEQYF.

This chain links TRBV4-2 with TRBJ2-5; 9 positions match TRBD2. The CDR3 consists of 16 residues. Trimming removed 3 bases from V and 2 bases from J; junction bases left unmatched: 7. Germline-derived CDR1 and CDR2 are LGHNA and YNFKEQ. As DNA, the CDR3 is TGTGCCAGCAGCCAGGCTCTAGCGGGGCGACAAGAGACCCAGTACTTC. It specifies CASSQALAGRQETQYF.

In the case of this clone: As the CDR3 is not closed by the conserved phenylalanine or tryptophan, this likely results from a read error. The limits of the CDR3 on the DNA are not certain, so only TCRdb's listed CDR3 is given. The same CDR3 arises from other DNA sequences in this sample as well. The V call is TRBV12-3 or TRBV12-4, the J call TRBJ1-1. Termini included, the CDR3 measures 12 amino acids. This chain's CDR3 is CASSFGSTAAIC.

As concerns this clone: The junction does not match germline at one end; this may be a read error. The rearrangement joins TRBV2 to TRBJ2-6; D is possibly TRBD1 (5 bases). Germline CDR1 SNHLY, CDR2 FYNNEI. The CDR3 loop spans 15 amino acids. The CDR3 sequence is CASSDRRFGANVLTF. The CDR3 DNA reads as TGTGCCAGCAGTGACCGCCGCTTTGGGGCCAACGTCCTGACCTTC.

This chain uses TRBV20-1 with TRBJ2-1; TRBD2 matches 9 bases. From germline, CDR1 is DFQATT and CDR2 SNEGSKA (reference sequence). Trimming cost V 1 base and J 1 base; bases outside gene matches: 2. This CDR3 spans 15 amino acids. In nucleotides, the CDR3 is TGCAGTGCTAGAGCCAGCGGGAGGTCCTACAATGAGCAGTTCTTC. It is translated as CSARASGRSYNEQFF.

In this sample, this clone turned up a few times. This rearrangement joins TRBV19 to TRBJ2-1, with 10 bases matching TRBD1. The germline gives CDR1 LNHDA, CDR2 SQIVND (reference sequence). V lost 4 bases and J lost 4; bases outside the gene matches: 4. The CDR3 totals 15 residues. The CDR3 spells CASSRQGAVYNEQFF. CDR3 nucleotides: TGTGCCAGTAGTAGACAGGGGGCTGTTTACAATGAGCAGTTCTTC.

This clone occurred many times. This rearrangement joins TRBV27 to TRBJ1-6; D call uncertain. The germline V gene has CDR1 MNHEY and CDR2 SMNVEV (reference sequence). The CDR3 is 16 residues long. Trimming shortened V by 6 bases and J by 0 bases, and 12 bases separated the two germline ends. DNA for the CDR3: TGTGCCAGCAGAAGGGAACTCCGCTCCTATAATTCACCCCTCCACTTT. This encodes CASRRELRSYNSPLHF.

In its sample, this clone ranks as large. The rearrangement uses TRBV5-1 and TRBJ2-3; D uncertain. The CDR3 length is 15 residues. Trimming pared 1 base from V and 2 bases from J, leaving 11 bases between. CDR1 and CDR2 (germline): SGHRS, YFSETQ. The DNA of the CDR3 is TGCGCCAGCAGCTTGTACTTGCAATCCACAGATACGCAGTATTTT. This gives the protein CASSLYLQSTDTQYF.

The chain combines TRBV27 with TRBJ2-7; perhaps TRBD1 as D (5 bases). Germline CDR1 MNHEY, CDR2 SMNVEV (reference sequence). The CDR3 totals 14 residues. V lost 3 bases, J lost 0 bases, and 9 bases lay in between. CDR3 sequence reads: CASSLTTASYEQYF. CDR3 in DNA: TGTGCCAGCAGTTTGACGACAGCCTCCTACGAGCAGTACTTC.

The V gene is TRBV5-1, the J gene TRBJ1-6; possibly TRBD1 for D (5 bases). The V and J ends lost 1 base and 8 bases respectively, with 16 bases between them. This CDR3 region has 16 residues. CDR1 SGHRS and CDR2 YFSETQ come from the germline V gene. CDR3: CASSLRVAGTDSPLHF. CDR3 sequence (DNA): TGCGCCAGCAGCTTGAGAGTTGCAGGGACCGATTCACCCCTCCACTTT.

On this clone: A read error may account for a junction end that differs from germline. The chain is built from TRBV11-2 and TRBJ2-2; the D is unclear. Germline loops: CDR1 SGHAT, CDR2 FQNNGV. The CDR3 length is 14 residues. CDR3 sequence reads: CASILGLNTGELFF. In DNA form, the CDR3 reads TGTGCCAGCATCTTAGGGCTCAACACCGGGGAGCTGTTTTTT.

The V and J genes are TRBV4-1 and TRBJ1-4; TRBD1 matches at 8 bases. Trimming removed 4 bases from V and 2 bases from J; junction bases left unmatched: 6. Germline CDR1 and CDR2: MGHRA and YSYEKL. The CDR3 sequence is 16 residues long. The CDR3 DNA follows: TGCGCCAGCAGCCGATACACAGGGGGGACTAATGAAAAACTGTTTTTT. It specifies CASSRYTGGTNEKLFF.

The chain uses TRBV10-2 and TRBJ1-1, with 7 bases identical to TRBD1. Germline V CDR1 and CDR2: WSHSY, SAAADI. CDR3 length: 14 residues. J gave up 8 bases and V 8 bases, and 14 bases lay outside the gene matches. The CDR3 region is CASSWTGTKGEAFF. DNA for the CDR3: TGCGCCAGCTCTTGGACAGGAACGAAGGGGGAAGCTTTCTTT.

This clone has more than one count but fewer than ten. The V call is TRBV6-1, the J call TRBJ2-1; D is perhaps TRBD2 (6 bases). Trimming stripped 6 bases from V and 4 bases from J, with 10 bases between. The CDR3 has 13 residues. CDR1 is MNHNS and CDR2 is SASEGT in the germline V gene. The CDR3 bases are TGTGCCAGCAGGGACTATAGTTACAATGAGCAGTTCTTC. Translating it yields CASRDYSYNEQFF.

The chain uses TRBV3-1 and TRBJ1-6; TRBD1 aligns across 8 bases. The CDR3 extends over 12 amino acids. The V and J ends lost 10 bases and 7 bases, in that order; junction bases with no gene match: 3. Germline assignment: CDR1 LGHDT and CDR2 YNNKEL (reference sequence). CDR3 nucleotide sequence: TGTGCCATAGGACAGGGAAATTCACCCCTCCACTTT. Encoded protein: CAIGQGNSPLHF.

V is TRBV30 and J is TRBJ2-7; D gene unclear. V gave up 0 bases and J gave up 4 bases, with 7 bases separating them. The length of the CDR3 is 12 residues. CDR1 is GTSNPN and CDR2 is SVGIG in the germline V gene (reference sequence). The CDR3 bases are TGTGCCTGGAGTGTCAAACAATACGAGCAGTACTTC. Encoded protein: CAWSVKQYEQYF.

By proportion, this clone is large. The genes are TRBV7-2 and TRBJ2-3; possible D gene TRBD2, 6 bases. CDR1 SGHTA and CDR2 FQGNSA come from the germline V gene. The length of the CDR3 is 15 residues. V was shortened by 0 bases and J by 9 bases, with 16 bases between the two germline ends. The DNA for the CDR3 is TGTGCCAGCAGCTTAGCCGGGGGACCAGAATTCACGCAGTATTTT. Protein: CASSLAGGPEFTQYF.

This clone was picked up a small number of times. This chain joins TRBV28 and TRBJ1-6; no definite D call. The CDR3 consists of 14 residues. V lost 7 bases to trimming and J lost 2 bases, with 9 bases between them. Germline lookup yields CDR1 MDHEN and CDR2 SYDVKM. The CDR3 sequence: CASNSLPYNSPLHF. In DNA, the CDR3 is TGTGCCAGCAACAGTCTGCCCTATAATTCACCCCTCCACTTT.

This clone was detected only a few times. This rearrangement joins TRBV19 to TRBJ2-3; TRBD2 aligns across 9 bases. Germline V gene sequence: CDR1 LNHDA, CDR2 SQIVND (reference sequence). The CDR3 has 16 amino acids. The trim removed 3 bases at V and 3 bases at J, leaving 7 bases unmatched. CDR3 sequence: CASSILAGGPTDTQYF. The CDR3, as DNA: TGTGCCAGTAGTATTTTGGCGGGAGGGCCAACAGATACGCAGTATTTT.

The chain carries TRBV2 and TRBJ2-1; TRBD2 aligns across 14 bases. Germline V gene sequence: CDR1 SNHLY, CDR2 FYNNEI. The V segment lost 5 bases and the J segment 9 bases; nucleotides outside the gene matches: 6. The CDR3 is 15 amino acids. This CDR3 reads CASSSGTSGSVEQFF. CDR3 bases: TGTGCCAGCAGTTCCGGGACTAGCGGGAGTGTTGAGCAGTTCTTC.

This clone is labeled medium-sized. CDR3: CASSLLSGALFF. As DNA, the CDR3 is TGTGCCAGCAGCCTCCTTAGCGGGGCCCTCTTCTTC. This chain joins TRBV3-1 and TRBJ2-1, with 8 bases that match TRBD2. Germline V gives CDR1 LGHDT, CDR2 YNNKEL (reference sequence). This CDR3 is built from 12 residues. The junction had 9 bases not matched to a gene; V was cut back by 4 bases and J by 16 bases.

The genes are TRBV27 and TRBJ1-5, with D maybe TRBD1 (5 bases). V gave up 6 bases and J gave up 1 base, with 16 bases separating them. Germline CDR1 and CDR2: MNHEY and SMNVEV (reference sequence). CDR3 size: 16 residues. CDR3 nucleotide sequence: TGTGCCAGCAGACTCACTGGGGCTTGGAGCAATCAGCCCCAGCATTTT. Its translation: CASRLTGAWSNQPQHF.

This chain links TRBV2 with TRBJ2-1; 13 positions match TRBD2. This CDR3 is 16 amino acids long. V lost 8 bases and J lost 2; bases outside the gene matches: 6. In germline, CDR1 is SNHLY, CDR2 FYNNEI. The CDR3 is CASDPGLAGAYNEQFF. In DNA form, the CDR3 reads TGTGCCAGCGATCCCGGACTAGCGGGAGCCTACAATGAGCAGTTCTTC. Based on the CDR3 plus reference TRBV2 and TRBJ2-1, the full variable domain is EPEVTQTPSHQVTQMGQEVILRCVPISNHLYFYWYRQILGQKVEFLVSFYNNEISEKSEIFDDQFSVERPDGSNFTLKIRSTKLEDSAMYFCASDPGLAGAYNEQFFGPGTRLTVL.

The gene calls are TRBV4-2 and TRBJ1-4; D might be TRBD1 (5 bases). Deletions cut 6 bases from V and 4 bases from J, with 15 bases between. From germline, CDR1 is LGHNA and CDR2 YNFKEQ. The CDR3 extends over 15 amino acids. The CDR3 loop is CASRTGVQFNEKLFF. CDR3 coding DNA: TGTGCCAGCAGAACAGGTGTACAGTTTAATGAAAAACTGTTTTTT.